This T cell receptor (beta chain) was recovered during a study of early T cells in non-severe SARS-CoV-2 infection. Across the study: Investigators sequenced bulk RNA drawn from unsorted whole blood, and chains remained unpaired. Overall study results and limits: VDJdb-based annotation leaned toward anti-spike CD8 responses and missed private and CD4 specificities.

This clonotype was counted between two and nine times. Its specificity is not known. V gave up 3 bases and J gave up 5 bases, with 13 bases separating them. This CDR3 contains 14 residues. Looked up from germline, CDR1 is ENHRY and CDR2 is SYGVKD. Individual cDNA molecules were tagged with unique molecular identifiers. TCRdb re-derived calls from the 5' RACE reads in MiXCR, one entry per CDR3 protein. This sample carries about 70,000 distinct CDR3 sequences, more than 14% of them seen once, and the ten largest clones take 3% to 5%. The V and J genes are TRBV10-3 and TRBJ2-5; a possible D gene is TRBD1 (6 bases). The sequencing here drew on whole blood, taken at baseline. The receptor's source is an adult who was a healthcare worker with PCR-confirmed SARS-CoV-2 infection or an uninfected control (not recorded which). The CDR3 spells CAISDSDQGETQYF. The CDR3 DNA sequence: TGTGCCATCAGTGATTCGGACCAGGGGGAGACCCAGTACTTC.